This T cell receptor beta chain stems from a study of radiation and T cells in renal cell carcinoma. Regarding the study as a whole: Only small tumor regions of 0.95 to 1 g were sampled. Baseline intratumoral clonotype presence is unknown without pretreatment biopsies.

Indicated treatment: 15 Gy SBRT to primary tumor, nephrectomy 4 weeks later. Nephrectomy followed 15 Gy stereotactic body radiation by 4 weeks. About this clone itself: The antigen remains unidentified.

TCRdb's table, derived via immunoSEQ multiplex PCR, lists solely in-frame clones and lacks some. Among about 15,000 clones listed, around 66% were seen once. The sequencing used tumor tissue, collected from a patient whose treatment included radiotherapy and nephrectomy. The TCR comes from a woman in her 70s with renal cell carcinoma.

DNA for the CDR3: TGTGCCAGCTCACACTCCCAGGGGTCTAGCACAGATACGCAGTATTTT. It is translated as CASSHSQGSSTDTQYF. J is TRBJ2-3 and V is TRBV18, with D maybe TRBD1 (6 bases). The CDR3 is 16 residues long. Germline values: CDR1 KGHSH, CDR2 LQKENI. V lost 4 bases and J 0 bases, leaving 14 bases between the germline ends.